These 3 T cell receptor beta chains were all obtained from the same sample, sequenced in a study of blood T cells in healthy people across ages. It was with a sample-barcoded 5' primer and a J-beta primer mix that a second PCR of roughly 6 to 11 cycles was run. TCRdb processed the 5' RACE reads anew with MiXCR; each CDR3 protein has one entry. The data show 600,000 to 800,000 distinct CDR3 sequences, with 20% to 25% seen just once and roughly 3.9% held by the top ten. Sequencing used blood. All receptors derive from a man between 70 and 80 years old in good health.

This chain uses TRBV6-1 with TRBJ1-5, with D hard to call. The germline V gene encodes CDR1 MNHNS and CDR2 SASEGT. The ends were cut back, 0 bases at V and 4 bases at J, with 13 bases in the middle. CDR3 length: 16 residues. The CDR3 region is CASSEALNAPNQPQHF. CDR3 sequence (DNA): TGTGCCAGCAGTGAAGCGCTTAACGCCCCTAATCAGCCCCAGCATTTT.

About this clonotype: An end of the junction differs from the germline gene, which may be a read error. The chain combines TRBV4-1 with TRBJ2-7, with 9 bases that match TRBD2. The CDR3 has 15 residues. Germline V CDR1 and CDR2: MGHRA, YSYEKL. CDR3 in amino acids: CANSRTYSGSYEQYF. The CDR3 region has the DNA TGCGCCAACAGCCGAACCTATAGCGGGAGCTACGAGCAGTACTTC.

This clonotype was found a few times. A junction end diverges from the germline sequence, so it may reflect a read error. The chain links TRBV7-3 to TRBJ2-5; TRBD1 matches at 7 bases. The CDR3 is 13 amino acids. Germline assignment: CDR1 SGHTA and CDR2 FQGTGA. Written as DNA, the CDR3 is TGTGCCAGCAGCCCAGGGACAGAAGAGGCCCAGTACTTC. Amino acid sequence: CASSPGTEEAQYF.